Listed here are 2 T cell receptor beta chains from one sample, sequenced in a study of blood T cell repertoires in COVID-19. Sequenced by immunoSEQ multiplex PCR; TCRdb stores in-frame clones only, minus some. The repertoire holds around 310,000 clones, with approximately 89% as singletons. Sequenced material: PBMCs or T cells enriched from blood (not recorded which). The receptors here all came from a man younger than 40 who had recovered from COVID-19.

The chain uses TRBV19 and TRBJ2-1; D is perhaps TRBD1 (6 bases). CDR1 is LNHDA and CDR2 is SQIVND in the germline V gene (reference sequence). Trimming removed 3 bases at V and 7 bases at J, with 10 bases between. The CDR3 is 13 amino acids. The CDR3, as DNA: TGTGCCAGTAGTATCAGGGGACCAAATGAGCAGTTCTTC. Amino acids: CASSIRGPNEQFF. The full variable domain, rest sourced from reference TRBV19 and TRBJ2-1, is DGGITQSPKYLFRKEGQNVTLSCEQNLNHDAMYWYRQDPGQGLRLIYYSQIVNDFQKGDIAEGYSVSREKKESFPLTVTSAQKNPTAFYLCASSIRGPNEQFFGPGTRLTVL.

The rearrangement links TRBV5-1 to TRBJ2-1; no definite D call. Germline CDR1 and CDR2: SGHRS and YFSETQ. The CDR3 spans 14 residues. The V and J ends lost 4 bases and 1 base respectively, with 9 bases between them. DNA for the CDR3: TGCGCCAGCAGCCTGGGTCCTTCCTACAATGAGCAGTTCTTC. Its protein product is CASSLGPSYNEQFF.